This TCR beta chain was sequenced during a study of shared clonotypes between healthy human individuals. Using immunoSEQ multiplex PCR, the repertoire was profiled, and TCRdb retains in-frame clones only, with some absent. The sample yields some 2.1 million clones, over 85% seen once. As regards this clone: What it recognizes is unknown.

Study-wide results and limits: Among a handful of donors, roughly 5% of naive CD4 clonotypes were found in common.

Partitioning of CD4+ cells yielded a CD45RA+ naive subset and a CD45RA-negative memory subset. Germline-derived CDR1 and CDR2 are SGHTA and FQGNSA. V trimming: 5 bases; J trimming: 0 bases; junction bases outside the gene matches: 3. The CDR3 has 14 residues. This chain uses TRBV7-2 with TRBJ1-1; 7 bases fit TRBD1. The receptor was derived from a man younger than 35 in good health. The sample comprised naive CD4+ T cells sorted from blood. Noted subset: CD45RA+ positively selected. The CDR3 DNA sequence: TGTGCCAGCAGCACGGACAGGATGAACACTGAAGCTTTCTTT. This translates into CASSTDRMNTEAFF.